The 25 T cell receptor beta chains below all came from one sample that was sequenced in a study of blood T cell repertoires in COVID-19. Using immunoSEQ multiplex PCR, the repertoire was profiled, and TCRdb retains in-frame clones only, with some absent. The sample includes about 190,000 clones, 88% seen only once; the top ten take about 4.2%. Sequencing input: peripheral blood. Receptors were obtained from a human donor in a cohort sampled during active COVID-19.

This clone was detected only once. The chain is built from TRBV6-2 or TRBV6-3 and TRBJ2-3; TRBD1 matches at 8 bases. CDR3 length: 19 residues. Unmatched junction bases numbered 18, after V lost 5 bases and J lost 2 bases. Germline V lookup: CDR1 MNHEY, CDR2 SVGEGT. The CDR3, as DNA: TGTGCCAGCAGTACCCGGACAGGGTCGCTTCCCCGTAACACAGATACGCAGTATTTT. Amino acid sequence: CASSTRTGSLPRNTDTQYF.

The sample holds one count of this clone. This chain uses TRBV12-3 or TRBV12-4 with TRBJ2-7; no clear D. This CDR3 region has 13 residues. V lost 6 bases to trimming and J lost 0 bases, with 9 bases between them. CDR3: CASRVDTSYEQYF. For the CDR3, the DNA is TGTGCCAGCAGGGTCGACACCTCCTACGAGCAGTACTTC.

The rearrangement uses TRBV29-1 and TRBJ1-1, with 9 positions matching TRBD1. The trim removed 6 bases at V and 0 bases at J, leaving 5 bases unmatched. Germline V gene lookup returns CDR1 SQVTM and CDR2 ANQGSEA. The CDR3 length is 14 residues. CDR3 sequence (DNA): TGCAGCGTGGTGGACAGGGGTCTGAACACTGAAGCTTTCTTT. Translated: CSVVDRGLNTEAFF.

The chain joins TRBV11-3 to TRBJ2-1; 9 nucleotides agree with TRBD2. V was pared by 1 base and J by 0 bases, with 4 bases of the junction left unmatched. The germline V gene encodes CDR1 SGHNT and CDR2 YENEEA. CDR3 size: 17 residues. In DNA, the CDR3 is TGTGCCAGCAGCTTAGGCTTTAGCGGGGGCTCCTACAATGAGCAGTTCTTC. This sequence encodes CASSLGFSGGSYNEQFF.

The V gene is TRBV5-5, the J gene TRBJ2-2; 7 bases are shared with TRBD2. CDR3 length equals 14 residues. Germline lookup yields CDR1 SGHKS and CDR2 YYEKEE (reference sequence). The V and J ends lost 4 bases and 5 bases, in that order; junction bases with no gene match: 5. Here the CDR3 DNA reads TGTGCCAGCAGCGGCGGGAGTGGGACCGGGGAGCTGTTTTTT. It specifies CASSGGSGTGELFF.

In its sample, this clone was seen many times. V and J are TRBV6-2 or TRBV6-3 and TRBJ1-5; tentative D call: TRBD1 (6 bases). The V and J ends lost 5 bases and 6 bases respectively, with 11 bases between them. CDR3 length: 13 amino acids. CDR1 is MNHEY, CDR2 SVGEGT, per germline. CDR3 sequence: CASSQGLGQPQHF. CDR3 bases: TGTGCCAGCAGTCAGGGGCTCGGTCAGCCCCAGCATTTT.

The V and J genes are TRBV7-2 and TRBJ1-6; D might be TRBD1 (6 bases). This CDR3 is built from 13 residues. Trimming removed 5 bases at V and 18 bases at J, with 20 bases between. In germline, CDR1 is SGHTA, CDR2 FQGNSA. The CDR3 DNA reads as TGTGCCAGCAGCCCATACAGGGAAGGCCGCCCCCACTTT. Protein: CASSPYREGRPHF.

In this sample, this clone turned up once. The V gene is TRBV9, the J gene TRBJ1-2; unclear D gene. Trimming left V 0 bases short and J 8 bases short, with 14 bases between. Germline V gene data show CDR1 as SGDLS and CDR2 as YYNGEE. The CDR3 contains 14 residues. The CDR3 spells CASSVGPLEGGYTF. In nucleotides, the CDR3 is TGTGCCAGCAGCGTAGGGCCGCTCGAGGGCGGCTACACCTTC.

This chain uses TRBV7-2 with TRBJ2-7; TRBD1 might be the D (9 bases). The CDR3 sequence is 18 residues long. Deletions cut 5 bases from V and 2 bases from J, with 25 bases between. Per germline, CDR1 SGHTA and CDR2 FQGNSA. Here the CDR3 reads CASSLDRGILAGAYEQYF. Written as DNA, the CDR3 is TGTGCCAGCAGCCTCGACAGGGGGATCCTAGCGGGTGCCTACGAGCAGTACTTC. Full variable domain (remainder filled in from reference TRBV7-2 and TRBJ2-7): GAGVSQSPSNKVTEKGKDVELRCDPISGHTALYWYRQSLGQGLEFLIYFQGNSAPDKSGLPSDRFSAERTGGSVSTLTIQRTQQEDSAVYLCASSLDRGILAGAYEQYFGPGTRLTVT.

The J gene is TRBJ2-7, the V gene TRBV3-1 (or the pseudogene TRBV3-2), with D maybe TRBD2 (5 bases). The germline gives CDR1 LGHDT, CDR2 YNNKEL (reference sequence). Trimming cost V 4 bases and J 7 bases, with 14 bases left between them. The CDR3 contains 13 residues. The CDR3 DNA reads TGTGCCAGCAGCCCCCCAGGCGGGCTTGAGCAGTACTTC. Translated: CASSPPGGLEQYF.

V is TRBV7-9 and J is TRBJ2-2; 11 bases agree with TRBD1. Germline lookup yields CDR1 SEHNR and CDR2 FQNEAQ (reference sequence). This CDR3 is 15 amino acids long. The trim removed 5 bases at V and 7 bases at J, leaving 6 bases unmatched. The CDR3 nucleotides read TGTGCCAGCAGCCGGACAGGGGGCGAGGGCGGGGAGCTGTTTTTT. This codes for CASSRTGGEGGELFF.

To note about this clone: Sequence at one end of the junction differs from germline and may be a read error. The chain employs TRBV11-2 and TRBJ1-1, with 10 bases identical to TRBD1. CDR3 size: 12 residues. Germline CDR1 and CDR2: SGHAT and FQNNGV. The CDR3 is CASSLGGQGNIF. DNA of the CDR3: TGTGCCAGCAGCTTGGGGGGACAGGGGAACATCTTT.

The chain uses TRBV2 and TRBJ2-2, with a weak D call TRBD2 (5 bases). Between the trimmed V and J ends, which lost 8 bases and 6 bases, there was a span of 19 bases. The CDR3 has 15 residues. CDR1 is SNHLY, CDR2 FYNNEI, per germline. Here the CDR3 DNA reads TGTGCCAGCCAGAGGGCAAGTAGGTCGGCCGGGGAGCTGTTTTTT. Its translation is CASQRASRSAGELFF. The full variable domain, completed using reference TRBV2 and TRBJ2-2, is EPEVTQTPSHQVTQMGQEVILRCVPISNHLYFYWYRQILGQKVEFLVSFYNNEISEKSEIFDDQFSVERPDGSNFTLKIRSTKLEDSAMYFCASQRASRSAGELFFGEGSRLTVL.

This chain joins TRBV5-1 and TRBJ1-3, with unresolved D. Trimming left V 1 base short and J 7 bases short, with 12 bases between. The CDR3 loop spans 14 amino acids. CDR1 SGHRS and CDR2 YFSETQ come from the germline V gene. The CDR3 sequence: CASSLRGLGNTIYF. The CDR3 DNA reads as TGCGCCAGCAGCTTGCGGGGATTAGGCAACACCATATATTTT.

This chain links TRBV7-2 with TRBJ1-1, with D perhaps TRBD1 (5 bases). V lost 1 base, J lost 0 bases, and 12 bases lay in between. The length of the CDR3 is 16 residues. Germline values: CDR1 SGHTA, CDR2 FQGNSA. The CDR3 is CASSLVVRVMNTEAFF. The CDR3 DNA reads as TGTGCCAGCAGCTTAGTTGTCAGGGTGATGAACACTGAAGCTTTCTTT. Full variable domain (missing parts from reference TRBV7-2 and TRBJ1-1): GAGVSQSPSNKVTEKGKDVELRCDPISGHTALYWYRQSLGQGLEFLIYFQGNSAPDKSGLPSDRFSAERTGGSVSTLTIQRTQQEDSAVYLCASSLVVRVMNTEAFFGQGTRLTVV.

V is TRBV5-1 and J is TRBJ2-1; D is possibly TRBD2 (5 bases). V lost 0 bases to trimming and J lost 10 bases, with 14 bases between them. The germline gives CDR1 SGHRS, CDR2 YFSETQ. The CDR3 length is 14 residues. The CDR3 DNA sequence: TGCGCCAGCAGCTTGGGAGGGAACCCTAGGGAGCAGTTCTTC. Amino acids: CASSLGGNPREQFF.

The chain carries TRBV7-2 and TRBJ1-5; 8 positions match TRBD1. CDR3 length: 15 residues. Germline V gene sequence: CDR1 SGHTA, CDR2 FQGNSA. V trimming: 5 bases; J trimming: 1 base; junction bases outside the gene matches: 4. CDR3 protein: CASSAGGGSNQPQHF. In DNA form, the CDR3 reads TGTGCCAGCAGCGCAGGGGGCGGGAGCAATCAGCCCCAGCATTTT.

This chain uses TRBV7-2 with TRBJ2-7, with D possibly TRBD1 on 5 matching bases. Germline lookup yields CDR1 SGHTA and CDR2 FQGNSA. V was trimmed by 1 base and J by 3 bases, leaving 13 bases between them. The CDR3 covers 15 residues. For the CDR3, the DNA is TGTGCCAGCAGCTTAGTCCCGACAGCCAACTACGAGCAGTACTTC. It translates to CASSLVPTANYEQYF.

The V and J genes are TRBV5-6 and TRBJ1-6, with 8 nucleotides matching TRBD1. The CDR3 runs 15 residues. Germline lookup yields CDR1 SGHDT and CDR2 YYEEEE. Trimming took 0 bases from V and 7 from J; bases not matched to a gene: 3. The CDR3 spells CASSLGQGMNSPLHF. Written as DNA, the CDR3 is TGTGCCAGCAGCTTGGGACAGGGGATGAATTCACCCCTCCACTTT.

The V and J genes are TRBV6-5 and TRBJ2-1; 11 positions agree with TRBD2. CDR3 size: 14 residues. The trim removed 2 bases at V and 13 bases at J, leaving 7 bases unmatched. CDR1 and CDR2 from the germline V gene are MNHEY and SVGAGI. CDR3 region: CASSYGASGRNQFF. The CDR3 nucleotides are TGTGCCAGCAGTTACGGGGCTAGCGGGAGGAATCAGTTCTTC.

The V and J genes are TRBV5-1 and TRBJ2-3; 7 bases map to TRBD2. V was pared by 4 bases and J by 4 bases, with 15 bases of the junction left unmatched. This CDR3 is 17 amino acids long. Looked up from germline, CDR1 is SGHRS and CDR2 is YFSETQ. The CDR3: CASSPLYAGVVSDTQYF. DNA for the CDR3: TGCGCCAGCAGCCCGTTGTACGCGGGAGTGGTCTCAGATACGCAGTATTTT.

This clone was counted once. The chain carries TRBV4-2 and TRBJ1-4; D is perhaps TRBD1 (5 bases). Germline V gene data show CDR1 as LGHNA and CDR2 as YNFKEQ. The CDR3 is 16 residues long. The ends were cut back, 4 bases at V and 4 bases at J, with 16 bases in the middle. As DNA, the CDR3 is TGTGCCAGCAGCCTAGAGGAAGGACAACTTAATGAAAAACTGTTTTTT. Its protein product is CASSLEEGQLNEKLFF.

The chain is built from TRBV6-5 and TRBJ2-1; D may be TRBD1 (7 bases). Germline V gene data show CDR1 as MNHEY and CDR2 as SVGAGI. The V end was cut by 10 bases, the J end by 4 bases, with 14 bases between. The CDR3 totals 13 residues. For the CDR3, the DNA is TGTGCCACCTCAGGGGGGAGTTACAATGAGCAGTTCTTC. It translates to CATSGGSYNEQFF.

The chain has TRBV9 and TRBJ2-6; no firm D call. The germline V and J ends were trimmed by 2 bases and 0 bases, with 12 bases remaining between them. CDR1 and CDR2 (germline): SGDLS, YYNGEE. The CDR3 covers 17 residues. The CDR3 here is CASSVLPGFSGANVLTF. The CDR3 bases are TGTGCCAGCAGCGTCCTCCCAGGATTCTCTGGGGCCAACGTCCTGACTTTC.

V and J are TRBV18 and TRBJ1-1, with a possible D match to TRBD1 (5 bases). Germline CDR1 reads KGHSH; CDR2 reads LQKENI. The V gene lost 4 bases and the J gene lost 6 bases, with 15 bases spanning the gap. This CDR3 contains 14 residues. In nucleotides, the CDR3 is TGTGCCAGCTCACTCGAAACCGGGGGGGCTGAAGCTTTCTTT. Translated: CASSLETGGAEAFF.